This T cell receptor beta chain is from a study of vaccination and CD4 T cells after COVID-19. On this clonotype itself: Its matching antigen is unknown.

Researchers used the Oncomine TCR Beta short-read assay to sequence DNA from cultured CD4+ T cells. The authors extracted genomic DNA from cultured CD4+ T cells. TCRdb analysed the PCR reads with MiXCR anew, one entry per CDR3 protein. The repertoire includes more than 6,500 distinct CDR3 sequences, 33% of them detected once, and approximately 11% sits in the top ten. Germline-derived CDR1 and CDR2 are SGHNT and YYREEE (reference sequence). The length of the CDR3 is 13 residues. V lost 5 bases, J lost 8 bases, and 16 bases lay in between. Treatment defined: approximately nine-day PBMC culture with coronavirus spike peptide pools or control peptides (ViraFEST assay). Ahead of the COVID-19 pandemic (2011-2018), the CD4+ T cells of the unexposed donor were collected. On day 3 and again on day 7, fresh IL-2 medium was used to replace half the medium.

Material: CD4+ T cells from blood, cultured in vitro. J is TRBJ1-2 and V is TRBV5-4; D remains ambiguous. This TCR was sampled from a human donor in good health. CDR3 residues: CASSYGPAGGYTF. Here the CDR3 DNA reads TGTGCCAGCAGTTACGGACCCGCCGGAGGCTACACCTTC.